This T cell receptor beta chain is from a study of T cells in Graves' hyperthyroidism and ophthalmopathy. This clonotype was detected ten times or more. Its antigen is unknown. TCR beta CDR3 regions were amplified from RNA transcripts. When the TCR CDR3 underwent first-round RT-PCR, the HTBI primer set was used. TCRdb processed the multiplex PCR reads anew with MiXCR; each CDR3 protein has one entry. The sample holds 690,000 or so distinct CDR3 sequences; approximately 18% are singletons and the top ten take 16%. Diagnostic assessment was based on clinical symptoms, serum thyroxine and TRAb, thyroid ultrasound and orbital computed tomography. This CDR3 spans 14 amino acids. The germline gives CDR1 DFQATT, CDR2 SNEGSKA (reference sequence). Trimming stripped 5 bases from V and 1 base from J, with 14 bases between. General study results and limits: Blood shared most expanded thyroid clonotypes above 0.001.

V gene TRBV20-1 combines with J gene TRBJ1-1; D remains unclear. This clonotype was sampled from a woman aged 45-59 years with Graves' hyperthyroidism that later progressed to Graves' ophthalmopathy. Sequenced material: blood. The CDR3 DNA reads as TGCAGTGCTTTGGGTCCTCTGGGGAACACTGAAGCTTTCTTT. This sequence encodes CSALGPLGNTEAFF.